This TCR beta chain originates from a study of blood T cell repertoires in COVID-19. Background on the study: Collection of acute and convalescent COVID-19 samples took place in the United States, Italy and Spain. Sources were T cells, B-cell-depleted T cells, or PBMCs; the material itself was cDNA or gDNA.

V was clipped by 4 bases and J by 8 bases; unmatched bases: 17. The CDR3 is 17 residues long. Germline V lookup: CDR1 SGDLS, CDR2 YYNGEE. Per the original data handling: Amplification from reference gene primers served as the basis for estimated nucleated cell counts. Clones were sequenced by immunoSEQ multiplex PCR, and TCRdb holds only the in-frame ones, with some missing. The V and J calls and clone size were taken over from that table, and D and trimming were inferred from the DNA. The profile shows 100,000 or so clones, about four fifths of them singletons. The chain is built from TRBV9 and TRBJ2-1; 8 nucleotides align to TRBD2. The sequence derives from a man aged 40-50 years with active or convalescent COVID-19. Sequenced: peripheral blood. CDR3 sequence (DNA): TGTGCCAGCAGCCCCCGGGTAGCGGGGCTGAACGGCGATGAGCAGTTCTTC. It codes for CASSPRVAGLNGDEQFF. Complete variable domain (other parts from reference TRBV9 and TRBJ2-1): DSGVTQTPKHLITATGQRVTLRCSPRSGDLSVYWYQQSLDQGLQFLIQYYNGEERAKGNILERFSAQQFPDLHSELNLSSLELGDSALYFCASSPRVAGLNGDEQFFGPGTRLTVL.